A single sample gave rise to the 29 T cell receptor beta chains below, sequenced in a study of cytomegalovirus exposure and HLA in healthy donors (dated 2017 in TCRdb). Library generation was performed with the immunoSEQ multiplex PCR assay. TCRdb provides this immuneACCESS table in a form limited to in-frame rearrangements. Some clones are lacking; in checked studies, under half of them reflect an unresolved V gene, and why the rest are absent is not known. The sample table contains under 300,000 clones; only one count was recorded for just over 85% of them. The ten largest make up about 1% of the sample. Sequencing used PBMCs. The receptors stem from a young woman in good health and CMV-seronegative.

V and J are TRBV27 and TRBJ1-2; possibly TRBD1 for D (6 bases). V lost 9 bases, J lost 6 bases, and 14 bases lay in between. Looked up from germline, CDR1 is MNHEY and CDR2 is SMNVEV (reference sequence). The CDR3 is 12 residues long. CDR3 sequence: CASWGLTDGYTF. The CDR3 nucleotides read TGTGCCAGTTGGGGGCTTACCGATGGCTACACCTTC.

V gene TRBV6-5 combines with J gene TRBJ1-6, with D tentatively TRBD1 (6 bases). The CDR3 runs to 15 residues. Trimming removed 5 bases at V and 6 bases at J, with 14 bases between. Germline V lookup: CDR1 MNHEY, CDR2 SVGAGI. CDR3 loop: CASSTVGRGNSPLHF. For the CDR3, the DNA is TGTGCCAGCAGTACGGTTGGCAGGGGTAATTCACCCCTCCACTTT.

The chain carries TRBV7-8 and TRBJ1-2, with D perhaps TRBD1 (5 bases). The CDR3 contains 16 residues. V was clipped by 1 base and J by 1 base, with 13 bases between them. Germline V gene lookup returns CDR1 SGHVS and CDR2 FQNEAQ. CDR3 amino acids: CASSLGGAPFNYGYTF. The CDR3 DNA reads TGTGCCAGCAGCTTAGGGGGCGCCCCCTTTAACTATGGCTACACCTTC.

The chain couples TRBV6-1 to TRBJ1-2, with D perhaps matching TRBD1 (5 bases). The CDR3 is 15 residues long. Trimming shortened V by 7 bases and J by 8 bases, and 23 bases separated the two germline ends. Per the germline V gene, CDR1 is MNHNS and CDR2 is SASEGT. CDR3 bases: TGTGCCAGCATAACCACAGGAGCCCAGGGCGACGGCTACACCTTC. Protein: CASITTGAQGDGYTF.

This rearrangement joins TRBV27 to TRBJ1-2, with TRBD1 as a possible D gene (6 bases). CDR1 MNHEY and CDR2 SMNVEV come from the germline V gene (reference sequence). CDR3 length equals 14 residues. V was cut by 3 bases and J by 8 bases, with 16 bases left in between. CDR3 nucleotide sequence: TGTGCCAGCAGTTTCCTCCAGGGGTCGGGAGGCTACACCTTC. It yields the protein CASSFLQGSGGYTF.

The V and J genes are TRBV5-8 and TRBJ2-7, with 10 bases that match TRBD1. V shed 3 bases, J shed 5 bases, and the junction held 14 bases outside the gene matches. Germline V gives CDR1 SGHTS, CDR2 YDEGEE. The CDR3 is 17 amino acids. CDR3 in amino acids: CASSWRFGTGESDEQYF. The CDR3 bases are TGTGCCAGCAGCTGGAGGTTCGGGACAGGGGAATCCGACGAGCAGTACTTC.

The chain is built from TRBV2 and TRBJ1-4, with D possibly matching TRBD1 (5 bases). This CDR3 comprises 13 residues. V shed 11 bases and J shed 4 bases, with 14 bases lying between them. Germline-derived CDR1 and CDR2 are SNHLY and FYNNEI. CDR3 protein: CAGRQQLNEKLFF. The CDR3 DNA follows: TGTGCCGGAAGACAGCAACTTAATGAAAAACTGTTTTTT.

This clone was seen only a few times. CDR3 sequence (DNA): TGTGCCTGGAGCCTCGGGTTTAGCAATCAGCCCCAGCATTTT. Residues: CAWSLGFSNQPQHF. The rearrangement links TRBV30 to TRBJ1-5, with D unclear. Germline V gene lookup returns CDR1 GTSNPN and CDR2 SVGIG (reference sequence). The CDR3 has 14 amino acids. The V end was cut by 3 bases, the J end by 0 bases, with 9 bases between.

The V call is TRBV10-2, the J call TRBJ1-1; D unresolved. V lost 5 bases and J lost 4, with 11 bases in between. This CDR3 comprises 13 residues. CDR1 WSHSY and CDR2 SAAADI come from the germline V gene. The CDR3 bases are TGCGCCAGCAGTCGGGGAGAGGCCACTGAAGCTTTCTTT. Its protein is CASSRGEATEAFF.

This rearrangement joins TRBV2 to TRBJ2-7; D might be TRBD1 (5 bases). V was trimmed by 1 base and J by 6 bases, leaving 25 bases between them. The V gene's germline CDR1 is SNHLY and CDR2 FYNNEI. The CDR3 runs to 18 residues. The CDR3 DNA follows: TGTGCCAGCAGTGAAGGGTCTGGGGCCGGACAAAAAATTAGCGAGCAGTACTTC. Translating it yields CASSEGSGAGQKISEQYF.

This sequence joins TRBV30 and TRBJ2-7; D not resolved. The CDR3 extends over 12 amino acids. Trimming took off 3 bases at V and 0 bases at J, with 6 bases between the two ends. CDR1 is GTSNPN, CDR2 SVGIG, per germline (reference sequence). The CDR3 reads CAWRYSSYEQYF. For the CDR3, the DNA is TGTGCCTGGAGGTACAGCTCCTACGAGCAGTACTTC.

The V and J genes are TRBV30 and TRBJ2-7, with TRBD1 identical over 8 bases. This CDR3 has 12 residues. Germline V gene sequence: CDR1 GTSNPN, CDR2 SVGIG (reference sequence). Trimming cost V 0 bases and J 6 bases; bases outside gene matches: 1. CDR3 sequence reads: CAWSVTGGEQYF. The CDR3 DNA reads as TGTGCCTGGAGTGTCACAGGGGGCGAGCAGTACTTC. Together with reference TRBV30 and TRBJ2-7, the CDR3 gives the full variable domain: SQTIHQWPATLVQPVGSPLSLECTVEGTSNPNLYWYRQAAGRGLQLLFYSVGIGQISSEVPQNLSASRPQDRQFILSSKKLLLSDSGFYLCAWSVTGGEQYFGPGTRLTVT.

The chain combines TRBV6-1 with TRBJ2-7; TRBD2 matches 13 bases. V trimming: 6 bases; J trimming: 4 bases; junction bases outside the gene matches: 6. This CDR3 has 15 residues. Germline V gene data show CDR1 as MNHNS and CDR2 as SASEGT. The CDR3 bases are TGTGCCAGCAGAGTTGGGACTAGCGGGAATTACGAGCAGTACTTC. It encodes CASRVGTSGNYEQYF.

CDR3 amino acids: CASSPTGGGGYGYTF. CDR3 coding DNA: TGTGCCAGCAGCCCTACAGGGGGCGGCGGCTATGGCTACACCTTC. V and J are TRBV28 and TRBJ1-2, with 9 bases matching TRBD1. V shed 6 bases, J shed 4 bases, and the junction held 9 bases outside the gene matches. Germline CDR1 MDHEN, CDR2 SYDVKM. This CDR3 has 15 amino acids.

This chain uses TRBV5-5 with TRBJ1-3, with unresolved D. Trimming shortened V by 0 bases and J by 0 bases, and 13 bases separated the two germline ends. Per the germline V gene, CDR1 is SGHKS and CDR2 is YYEKEE (reference sequence). CDR3 size: 17 residues. The CDR3 spells CASSLGIGKGSGNTIYF. The CDR3 coding sequence is TGTGCCAGCAGCTTGGGAATCGGGAAAGGCTCTGGAAACACCATATATTTT. The full variable domain, completed using reference TRBV5-5 and TRBJ1-3, is DAGVTQSPTHLIKTRGQQVTLRCSPISGHKSVSWYQQVLGQGPQFIFQYYEKEERGRGNFPDRFSARQFPNYSSELNVNALLLGDSALYLCASSLGIGKGSGNTIYFGEGSWLTVV.

This CDR3 reads CASSEQSGANVLTF. DNA of the CDR3: TGTGCCAGCAGTGAACAGTCTGGGGCCAACGTCCTGACTTTC. V and J are TRBV6-4 and TRBJ2-6; D is unresolved. CDR1 and CDR2 (germline): MRHNA, SNTAGT. This CDR3 has 14 amino acids. V was cut by 3 bases and J by 1 base, with 4 bases left in between.

The chain carries TRBV27 and TRBJ2-6; D call uncertain. Trimming took 4 bases from V and 0 from J, leaving 4 bases between them. The CDR3 sequence is 14 residues long. Looked up from germline, CDR1 is MNHEY and CDR2 is SMNVEV (reference sequence). CDR3 coding DNA: TGTGCCAGCAGTTCCTTCTCTGGGGCCAACGTCCTGACTTTC. As protein: CASSSFSGANVLTF.

The chain uses TRBV29-1 and TRBJ1-1, with D possibly being TRBD1 (5 bases). Trimming took off 2 bases at V and 4 bases at J, with 14 bases between the two ends. The CDR3 is made up of 14 amino acids. CDR1 and CDR2 (germline): SQVTM, ANQGSEA. The CDR3 nucleotides read TGCAGCGTTGAACCCCAGGGAGGCGTCACTGAAGCTTTCTTT. It yields the protein CSVEPQGGVTEAFF.

The rearrangement joins TRBV28 to TRBJ2-7; D may be TRBD2 (6 bases). The CDR3 extends over 14 amino acids. Trimming shortened V by 7 bases and J by 7 bases, and 20 bases separated the two germline ends. The germline CDR1 and CDR2 sequences are MDHEN and SYDVKM. The CDR3 region is CASTDLGQSGEQYF. CDR3 DNA sequence: TGTGCCAGCACCGACCTAGGCCAAAGCGGGGAGCAGTACTTC.

Points on this clone: At the DNA level, this CDR3 is encoded by other sequences in the same sample as well. The chain links TRBV6-5 to TRBJ1-5; D unclear. The V and J ends lost 0 bases and 0 bases respectively, with 6 bases between them. The CDR3 has 15 amino acids. Germline values: CDR1 MNHEY, CDR2 SVGAGI. CDR3 sequence: CASSYSTGSNQPQHF. CDR3 nucleotides: TGTGCCAGCAGTTACTCGACGGGTAGCAATCAGCCCCAGCATTTT.

This sequence joins TRBV7-2 and TRBJ2-1, with 9 bases identical to TRBD2. The CDR3 covers 16 residues. From germline, CDR1 is SGHTA and CDR2 FQGNSA. V lost 0 bases, J lost 5 bases, and 5 bases stayed unmatched. The CDR3 DNA reads as TGTGCCAGCAGCTTAGCGCAGCGGGGGGCCAACAATGAGCAGTTCTTC. Amino acid sequence: CASSLAQRGANNEQFF.

This chain joins TRBV19 and TRBJ1-5; no reliable D call. V was trimmed by 5 bases and J by 6 bases, leaving 11 bases between them. CDR1 and CDR2 from the germline V gene are LNHDA and SQIVND (reference sequence). This CDR3 region has 13 residues. CDR3 bases: TGTGCCAGTAGTCCCGGGATTAGTCAGCCCCAGCATTTT. Protein product: CASSPGISQPQHF.

The chain couples TRBV10-2 to TRBJ1-5, with D uncertain. This CDR3 comprises 15 residues. Germline CDR1 and CDR2: WSHSY and SAAADI. V was cut by 5 bases and J by 4 bases, with 15 bases left in between. DNA of the CDR3: TGCGCCAGCAGTAGTGACACCTCGGGAAATCAGCCCCAGCATTTT. Its translation is CASSSDTSGNQPQHF.

This chain links TRBV2 with TRBJ2-3; 11 positions match TRBD2. Unmatched junction bases numbered 9, after V lost 2 bases and J lost 2 bases. Germline V lookup: CDR1 SNHLY, CDR2 FYNNEI. This CDR3 has 18 amino acids. CDR3 DNA: TGTGCCAGCAGTGAACAACTAGCGGGGGTCGTCCTCACAGATACGCAGTATTTT. This codes for CASSEQLAGVVLTDTQYF.

The chain has TRBV5-1 and TRBJ2-2; D remains unclear. Germline lookup yields CDR1 SGHRS and CDR2 YFSETQ. V was pared by 3 bases and J by 6 bases, with 12 bases between. This CDR3 is 14 amino acids long. The CDR3 region is CASSSLGSAGELFF. The CDR3 DNA reads TGCGCCAGCAGCTCCCTAGGTTCGGCCGGGGAGCTGTTTTTT.

The chain carries TRBV11-2 and TRBJ2-3; D possibly corresponds to TRBD2 (5 bases). The ends were cut back, 4 bases at V and 8 bases at J, with 19 bases in the middle. The CDR3 spans 15 residues. Germline V gene data show CDR1 as SGHAT and CDR2 as FQNNGV. This chain's CDR3 is CASSYPFGGEGTQYF. The DNA for the CDR3 is TGTGCCAGCAGCTACCCTTTTGGTGGTGAGGGTACGCAGTATTTT. Full variable domain (missing parts from reference TRBV11-2 and TRBJ2-3): EAGVAQSPRYKIIEKRQSVAFWCNPISGHATLYWYQQILGQGPKLLIQFQNNGVVDDSQLPKDRFSAERLKGVDSTLKIQPAKLEDSAVYLCASSYPFGGEGTQYFGPGTRLTVL.

Of note for this clone: Since no conserved phenylalanine or tryptophan closes the CDR3, a read error is the likely cause. The limits of the CDR3 on the DNA are not certain, so only TCRdb's listed CDR3 is given. V is TRBV2 and J is TRBJ1-2; the table's D call, TRBD1, has no DNA check behind it. The CDR3 length is 12 residues, termini included. Germline CDR1 is SNHLY and CDR2 is FYNNEI. This CDR3 reads CASTYTGGPTDG.

This chain connects TRBV28 to TRBJ2-7; possibly TRBD1 for D (6 bases). V was clipped by 5 bases and J by 4 bases, with 9 bases between them. This CDR3 has 12 residues. Germline V gene sequence: CDR1 MDHEN, CDR2 SYDVKM. The CDR3 sequence is CASSPQGYEQYF. DNA for the CDR3: TGTGCCAGCAGTCCGCAGGGGTACGAGCAGTACTTC.

The rearrangement joins TRBV29-1 to TRBJ2-7; a weak D match, TRBD1 (6 bases). The CDR3 runs to 12 residues. With 4 bases removed from V and 2 bases from J, the gap between germline ends came to 9 bases. Germline V gene lookup returns CDR1 SQVTM and CDR2 ANQGSEA. This CDR3 reads CSVAQGPYEQYF. The DNA for the CDR3 is TGCAGCGTTGCACAGGGCCCCTACGAGCAGTACTTC.